Listed here are 6 T cell receptor beta chains from one sample, sequenced in a study of blood T cell repertoires in COVID-19. The protocol was immunoSEQ multiplex PCR, while the TCRdb copy is restricted to in-frame clones and leaves out a portion. Here the sample spans about 200,000 clones, 85% to 90% being singletons. The sequenced sample consisted of PBMCs or T cells enriched from blood (not recorded which). The source of these receptors is a woman aged 25-40 years with acute COVID-19.

This chain uses TRBV30 with TRBJ2-7; 8 bases match TRBD2. The CDR3 totals 15 residues. Trimming cost V 1 base and J 6 bases; bases outside gene matches: 11. Looked up from germline, CDR1 is GTSNPN and CDR2 is SVGIG (reference sequence). The DNA of the CDR3 is TGTGCCTGGAGTGGGAGCGGGGGCTCCCTCGCCGAGCAGTACTTC. It is translated as CAWSGSGGSLAEQYF.

The rearrangement uses TRBV9 and TRBJ2-3; TRBD2 agrees at 12 bases. Trimming cost V 4 bases and J 0 bases; bases outside gene matches: 12. Germline V lookup: CDR1 SGDLS, CDR2 YYNGEE. This CDR3 spans 19 amino acids. Here the CDR3 reads CASSSLWTSGATSTDTQYF. CDR3 in DNA: TGTGCCAGCAGCTCCCTTTGGACTAGCGGGGCGACTAGCACAGATACGCAGTATTTT.

Regarding this clone: One end of the junction varies from germline; a read error may be responsible. V gene TRBV2 combines with J gene TRBJ1-3, with a tentative D call TRBD1 (5 bases). The length of the CDR3 is 15 residues. Germline loops: CDR1 SNHLY, CDR2 FYNNEI. The CDR3 DNA reads TGTGCCAGCAGGGAAGACAGTTCTTCTGGAAACACCATATATTTT. It codes for CASREDSSSGNTIYF.

V usage is TRBV29-1 and J usage is TRBJ1-1; 11 bases line up with TRBD1. This CDR3 has 13 amino acids. The J segment lost 10 bases and the V segment lost 4 bases, leaving 8 bases of the junction unmatched. The germline CDR1 and CDR2 sequences are SQVTM and ANQGSEA. The CDR3 here is CSVAGTGGSRAFF. The CDR3 bases are TGCAGCGTTGCAGGGACAGGGGGAAGTAGAGCTTTCTTT.

The chain couples TRBV15 to TRBJ2-1; D gene uncertain. CDR3 length equals 11 residues. The V end was cut by 3 bases, the J end by 7 bases, with 4 bases between. Germline CDR1 LNHNV, CDR2 YYDKDF (reference sequence). CDR3 protein: CATSSLNEQFF. Here the CDR3 DNA reads TGTGCCACCAGCAGCCTGAATGAGCAGTTCTTC.

This clone was detected only once. The chain employs TRBV11-3 and TRBJ2-5; perhaps TRBD2 as D (6 bases). Germline V gene data show CDR1 as SGHNT and CDR2 as YENEEA. V lost 6 bases and J lost 3, with 11 bases in between. There are 13 residues in the CDR3. The CDR3 sequence is CASSRGGEETQYF. The CDR3 DNA follows: TGTGCCAGCAGTCGGGGCGGGGAAGAGACCCAGTACTTC.